This T cell receptor beta chain stems from a study of spatial heterogeneity in lung cancer. Study at large: Any follow-up PBMC samples that were available went on to be sequenced, and the median time to follow-up was around 25 months after resection.

The time point here: blood at routine non-recurrence follow-up after resection. The study sequenced unsorted whole RNA from tumor, nontumor lung or frozen PBMC. Each molecule of TCR cDNA was tagged with one unique molecular identifier. TCRdb used MiXCR to reprocess the 5' RACE reads, holding one entry per CDR3 protein. Of roughly 70,000 distinct CDR3 sequences in the sample, over 7% were seen once. This clonotype occurred many times. Sample: PBMCs, taken at follow-up. This clonotype was obtained from a female donor with early-stage non-small cell lung cancer.

CDR3 sequence reads: CASSLTVAGGGGTQYF. The CDR3 region has the DNA TGCGCCAGCAGCTTAACGGTAGCGGGAGGCGGCGGTACGCAGTATTTT. The gene calls are TRBV5-1 and TRBJ2-3; 10 nucleotides align to TRBD2. Germline CDR1 reads SGHRS; CDR2 reads YFSETQ. V dropped 2 bases and J dropped 8; count of bases not matched to a gene: 11. This CDR3 has 16 residues.